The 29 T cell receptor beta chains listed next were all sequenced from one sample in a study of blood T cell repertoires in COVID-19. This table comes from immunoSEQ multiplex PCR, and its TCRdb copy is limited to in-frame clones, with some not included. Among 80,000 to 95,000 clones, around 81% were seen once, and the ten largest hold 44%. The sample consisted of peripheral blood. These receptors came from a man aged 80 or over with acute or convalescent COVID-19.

The CDR3 loop reads CASSLEGLAEETQYF. DNA of the CDR3: TGTGCCAGCAGCTTGGAGGGACTAGCAGAAGAGACCCAGTACTTC. J is TRBJ2-5 and V is TRBV5-8; TRBD2 matches 9 bases. The CDR3 covers 15 residues. Trimming took 0 bases from V and 3 from J; bases not matched to a gene: 3. Germline V gives CDR1 SGHTS, CDR2 YDEGEE.

The CDR3 sequence is CAWSAAGAGYGYTF. In DNA form, the CDR3 reads TGTGCCTGGAGCGCCGCGGGGGCCGGGTATGGCTACACCTTC. The chain joins TRBV30 to TRBJ1-2; a possible D gene is TRBD1 (6 bases). The length of the CDR3 is 14 residues. V was pared by 3 bases and J by 5 bases, with 16 bases between. The germline V gene has CDR1 GTSNPN and CDR2 SVGIG (reference sequence).

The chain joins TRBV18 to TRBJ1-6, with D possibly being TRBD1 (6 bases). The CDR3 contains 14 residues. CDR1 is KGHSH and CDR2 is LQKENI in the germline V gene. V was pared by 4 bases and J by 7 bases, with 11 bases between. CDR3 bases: TGTGCCAGCTCACTCACAGGGTTAAATTCACCCCTCCACTTT. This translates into CASSLTGLNSPLHF.

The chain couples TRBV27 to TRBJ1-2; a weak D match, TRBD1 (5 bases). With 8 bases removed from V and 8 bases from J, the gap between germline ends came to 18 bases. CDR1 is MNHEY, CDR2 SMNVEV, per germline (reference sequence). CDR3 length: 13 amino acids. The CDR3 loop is CASVGFGGEGYTF. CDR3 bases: TGTGCCAGCGTGGGTTTCGGGGGGGAAGGCTACACCTTC.

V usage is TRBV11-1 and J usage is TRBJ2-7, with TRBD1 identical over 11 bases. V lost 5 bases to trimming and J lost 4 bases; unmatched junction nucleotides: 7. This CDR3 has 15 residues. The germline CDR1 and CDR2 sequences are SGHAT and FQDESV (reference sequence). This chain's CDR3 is CASSARTGGRYEQYF. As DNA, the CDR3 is TGTGCCAGCAGCGCGAGGACAGGGGGCAGGTACGAGCAGTACTTC.

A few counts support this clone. The CDR3 DNA sequence: TGTGCCAGCAGCTCCCGCAGGAGCGGGAGGGGGGAGCAGTACTTC. This sequence encodes CASSSRRSGRGEQYF. The gene calls are TRBV7-2 and TRBJ2-7, with 10 bases identical to TRBD2. Unmatched junction bases numbered 10, after V lost 4 bases and J lost 7 bases. In germline, CDR1 is SGHTA, CDR2 FQGNSA. The CDR3 contains 15 residues.

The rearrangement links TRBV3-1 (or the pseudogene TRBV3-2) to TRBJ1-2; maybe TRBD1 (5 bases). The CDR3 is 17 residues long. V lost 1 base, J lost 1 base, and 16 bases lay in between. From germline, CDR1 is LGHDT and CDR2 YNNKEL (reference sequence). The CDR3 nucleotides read TGTGCCAGCAGCCAAGGTGGAGGACGGGGGTTTAACTATGGCTACACCTTC. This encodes CASSQGGGRGFNYGYTF.

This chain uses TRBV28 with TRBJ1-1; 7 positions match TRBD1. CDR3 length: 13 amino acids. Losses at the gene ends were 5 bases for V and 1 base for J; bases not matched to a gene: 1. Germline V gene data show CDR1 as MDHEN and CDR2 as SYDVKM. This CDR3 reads CASSGQENTEAFF. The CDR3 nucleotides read TGTGCCAGCAGTGGACAGGAGAACACTGAAGCTTTCTTT.

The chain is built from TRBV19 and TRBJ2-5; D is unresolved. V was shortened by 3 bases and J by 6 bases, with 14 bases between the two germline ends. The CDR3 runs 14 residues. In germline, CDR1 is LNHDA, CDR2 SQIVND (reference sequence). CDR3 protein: CASSMAGRIKTQYF. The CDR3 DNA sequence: TGTGCCAGTAGTATGGCTGGGCGAATTAAGACCCAGTACTTC.

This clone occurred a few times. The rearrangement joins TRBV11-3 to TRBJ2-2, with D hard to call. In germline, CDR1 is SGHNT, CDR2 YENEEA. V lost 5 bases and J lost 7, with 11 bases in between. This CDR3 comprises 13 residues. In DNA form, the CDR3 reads TGTGCCAGCAGCCGATCGCGGAGCGGGGAGCTGTTTTTT. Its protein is CASSRSRSGELFF.

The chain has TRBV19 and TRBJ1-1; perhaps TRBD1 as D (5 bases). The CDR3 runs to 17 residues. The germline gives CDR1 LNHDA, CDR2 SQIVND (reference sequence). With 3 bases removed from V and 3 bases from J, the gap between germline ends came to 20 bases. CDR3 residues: CASSIALSGRADTEAFF. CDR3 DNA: TGTGCCAGTAGTATTGCACTTTCAGGCAGGGCGGACACTGAAGCTTTCTTT.

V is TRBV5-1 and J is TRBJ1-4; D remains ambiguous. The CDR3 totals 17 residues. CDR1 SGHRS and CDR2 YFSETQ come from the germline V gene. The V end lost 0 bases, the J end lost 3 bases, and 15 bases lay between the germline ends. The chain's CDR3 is CASSLGRDVGANEKLFF. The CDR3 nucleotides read TGCGCCAGCAGCTTGGGGAGGGATGTGGGAGCTAATGAAAAACTGTTTTTT.

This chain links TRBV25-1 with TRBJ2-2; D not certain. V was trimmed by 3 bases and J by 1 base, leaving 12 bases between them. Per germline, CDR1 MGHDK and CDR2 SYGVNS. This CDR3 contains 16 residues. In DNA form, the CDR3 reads TGTGCCAGCAGTGATTATAGAGCTAGGAACACCGGGGAGCTGTTTTTT. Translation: CASSDYRARNTGELFF.

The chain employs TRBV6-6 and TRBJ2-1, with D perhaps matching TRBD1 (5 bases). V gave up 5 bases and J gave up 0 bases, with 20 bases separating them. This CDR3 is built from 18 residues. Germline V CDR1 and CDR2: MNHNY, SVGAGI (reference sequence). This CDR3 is CASSPWSRVDSSYNEQFF. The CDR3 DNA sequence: TGTGCCAGCAGTCCCTGGAGCAGGGTCGATAGCTCCTACAATGAGCAGTTCTTC.

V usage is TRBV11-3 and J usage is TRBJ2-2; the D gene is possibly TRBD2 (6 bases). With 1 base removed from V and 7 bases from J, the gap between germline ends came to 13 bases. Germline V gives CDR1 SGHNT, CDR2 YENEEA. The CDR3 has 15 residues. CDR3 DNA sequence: TGTGCCAGCAGCTTAGGTTTAGCGGAGATCGGGGAGCTGTTTTTT. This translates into CASSLGLAEIGELFF.

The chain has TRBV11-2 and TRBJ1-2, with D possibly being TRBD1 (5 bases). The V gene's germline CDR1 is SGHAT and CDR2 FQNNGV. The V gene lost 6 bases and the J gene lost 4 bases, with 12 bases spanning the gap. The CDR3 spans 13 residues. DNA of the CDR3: TGTGCCAGCAGTCTTCCTCAGGGCTATGGCTACACCTTC. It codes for CASSLPQGYGYTF.

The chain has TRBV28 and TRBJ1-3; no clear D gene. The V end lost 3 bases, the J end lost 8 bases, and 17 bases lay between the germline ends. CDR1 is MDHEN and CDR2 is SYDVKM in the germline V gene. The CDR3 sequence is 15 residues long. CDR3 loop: CASSLRRLVEYTIYF. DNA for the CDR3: TGTGCCAGCAGTTTGAGAAGACTGGTGGAGTACACCATATATTTT.

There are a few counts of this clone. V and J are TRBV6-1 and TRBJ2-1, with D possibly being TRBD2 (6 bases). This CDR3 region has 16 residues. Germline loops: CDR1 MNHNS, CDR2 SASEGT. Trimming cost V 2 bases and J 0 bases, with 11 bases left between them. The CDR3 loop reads CASSEYAGSSYNEQFF. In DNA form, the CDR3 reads TGTGCCAGCAGTGAATATGCGGGGAGCTCCTACAATGAGCAGTTCTTC.

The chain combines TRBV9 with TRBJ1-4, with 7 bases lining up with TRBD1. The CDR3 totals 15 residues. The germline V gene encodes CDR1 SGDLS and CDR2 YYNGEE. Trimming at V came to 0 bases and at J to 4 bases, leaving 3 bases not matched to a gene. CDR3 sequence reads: CASSVGGQSNEKLFF. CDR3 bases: TGTGCCAGCAGCGTAGGGGGACAGAGTAATGAAAAACTGTTTTTT. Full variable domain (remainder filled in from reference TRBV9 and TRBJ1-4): DSGVTQTPKHLITATGQRVTLRCSPRSGDLSVYWYQQSLDQGLQFLIQYYNGEERAKGNILERFSAQQFPDLHSELNLSSLELGDSALYFCASSVGGQSNEKLFFGSGTQLSVL.

The DNA for the CDR3 is TGTGCCACCCGGGACATAAGGGACTATGGCTACACCTTC. This codes for CATRDIRDYGYTF. This chain connects TRBV27 to TRBJ1-2; TRBD1 might be the D (6 bases). The germline V and J ends were trimmed by 10 bases and 3 bases, with 15 bases remaining between them. This CDR3 comprises 13 residues. Germline CDR1 and CDR2: MNHEY and SMNVEV (reference sequence).

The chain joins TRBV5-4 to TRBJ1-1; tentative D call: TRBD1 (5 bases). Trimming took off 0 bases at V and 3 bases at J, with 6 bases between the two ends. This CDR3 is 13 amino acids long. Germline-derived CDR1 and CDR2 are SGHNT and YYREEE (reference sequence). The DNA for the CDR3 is TGTGCCAGCAGCTTGGGGGGGGACACTGAAGCTTTCTTT. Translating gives CASSLGGDTEAFF.

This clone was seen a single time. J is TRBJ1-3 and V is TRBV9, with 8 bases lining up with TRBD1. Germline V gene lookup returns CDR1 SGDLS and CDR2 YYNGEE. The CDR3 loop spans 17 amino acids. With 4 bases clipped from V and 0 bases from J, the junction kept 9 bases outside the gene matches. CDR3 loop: CASSPRDRSSSGNTIYF. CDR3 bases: TGTGCCAGCAGCCCCCGGGACAGGTCTTCCTCTGGAAACACCATATATTTT.

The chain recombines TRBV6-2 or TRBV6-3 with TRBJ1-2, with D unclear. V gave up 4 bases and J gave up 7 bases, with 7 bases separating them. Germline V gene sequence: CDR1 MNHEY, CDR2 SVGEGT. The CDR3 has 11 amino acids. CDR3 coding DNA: TGTGCCAGCAGTTTAACGGGTGGCTACACCTTC. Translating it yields CASSLTGGYTF.

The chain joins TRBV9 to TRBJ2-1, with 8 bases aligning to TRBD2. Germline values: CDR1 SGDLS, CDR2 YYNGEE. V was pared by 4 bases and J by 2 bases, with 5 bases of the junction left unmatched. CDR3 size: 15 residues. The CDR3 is CASSPSGGAYNEQFF. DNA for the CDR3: TGTGCCAGCAGCCCTTCCGGGGGGGCCTACAATGAGCAGTTCTTC.

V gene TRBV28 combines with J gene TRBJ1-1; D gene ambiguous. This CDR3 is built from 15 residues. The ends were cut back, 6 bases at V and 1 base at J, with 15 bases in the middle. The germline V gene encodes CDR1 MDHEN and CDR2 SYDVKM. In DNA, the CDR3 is TGTGCCAGCAGGCTAACCGGTATTCCGAACACTGAAGCTTTCTTT. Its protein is CASRLTGIPNTEAFF.

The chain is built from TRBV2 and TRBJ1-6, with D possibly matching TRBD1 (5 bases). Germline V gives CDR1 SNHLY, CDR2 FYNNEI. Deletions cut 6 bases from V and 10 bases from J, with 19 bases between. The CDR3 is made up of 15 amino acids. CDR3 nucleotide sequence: TGTGCCAGCAGCCGGGACGCGGGCGGGGAATCACCCCTCCACTTT. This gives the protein CASSRDAGGESPLHF.

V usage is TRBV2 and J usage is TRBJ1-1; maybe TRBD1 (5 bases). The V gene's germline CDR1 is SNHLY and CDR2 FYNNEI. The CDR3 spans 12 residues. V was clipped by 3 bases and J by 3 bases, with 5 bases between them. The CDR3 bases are TGTGCCAGCAGTGACAGGGACACTGAAGCTTTCTTT. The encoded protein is CASSDRDTEAFF.

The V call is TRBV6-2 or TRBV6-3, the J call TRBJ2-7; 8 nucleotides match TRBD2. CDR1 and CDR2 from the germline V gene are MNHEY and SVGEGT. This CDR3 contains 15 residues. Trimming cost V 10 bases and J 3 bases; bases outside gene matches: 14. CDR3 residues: CATSHARLAGYEQYF. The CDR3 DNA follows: TGTGCCACCAGCCACGCCCGGCTAGCGGGCTACGAGCAGTACTTC.

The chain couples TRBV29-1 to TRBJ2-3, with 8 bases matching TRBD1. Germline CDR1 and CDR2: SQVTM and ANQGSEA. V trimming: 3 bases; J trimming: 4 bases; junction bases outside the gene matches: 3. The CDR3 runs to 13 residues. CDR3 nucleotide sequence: TGCAGCGTTGATGACAGGGGTGCAGATACGCAGTATTTT. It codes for CSVDDRGADTQYF.